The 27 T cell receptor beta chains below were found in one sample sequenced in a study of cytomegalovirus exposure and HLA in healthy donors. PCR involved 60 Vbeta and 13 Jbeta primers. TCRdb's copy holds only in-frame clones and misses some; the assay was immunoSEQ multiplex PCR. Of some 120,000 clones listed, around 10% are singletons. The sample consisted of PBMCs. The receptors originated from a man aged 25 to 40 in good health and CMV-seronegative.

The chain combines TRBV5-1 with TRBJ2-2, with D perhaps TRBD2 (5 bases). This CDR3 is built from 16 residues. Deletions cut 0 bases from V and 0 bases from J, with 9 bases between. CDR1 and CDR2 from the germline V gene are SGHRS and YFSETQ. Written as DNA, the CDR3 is TGCGCCAGCAGCTTGGCCGGGAACCCGAACACCGGGGAGCTGTTTTTT. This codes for CASSLAGNPNTGELFF.

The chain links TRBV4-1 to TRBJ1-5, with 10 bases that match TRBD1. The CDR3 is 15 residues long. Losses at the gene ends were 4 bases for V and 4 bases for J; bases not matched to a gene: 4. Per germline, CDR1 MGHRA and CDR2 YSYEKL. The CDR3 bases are TGCGCCAGCAGCCCTCCGGACAGGGGGAATCAGCCCCAGCATTTT. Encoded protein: CASSPPDRGNQPQHF.

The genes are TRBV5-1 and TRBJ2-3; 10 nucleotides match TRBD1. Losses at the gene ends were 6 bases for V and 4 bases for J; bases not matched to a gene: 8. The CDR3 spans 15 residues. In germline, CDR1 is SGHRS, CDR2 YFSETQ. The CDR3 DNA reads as TGCGCCAGCAAGGGGGGACAGGGGATCCCAGATACGCAGTATTTT. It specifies CASKGGQGIPDTQYF.

The CDR3 region has the DNA TGTGCCAGCAGCCCCACCCGGACAGGGGGCCGCACTGAAGCTTTCTTT. Residues: CASSPTRTGGRTEAFF. J is TRBJ1-1 and V is TRBV7-9; 11 bases align to TRBD1. J was trimmed by 4 bases and V by 5 bases; bases with no gene match: 9. This CDR3 has 16 amino acids. The germline gives CDR1 SEHNR, CDR2 FQNEAQ (reference sequence).

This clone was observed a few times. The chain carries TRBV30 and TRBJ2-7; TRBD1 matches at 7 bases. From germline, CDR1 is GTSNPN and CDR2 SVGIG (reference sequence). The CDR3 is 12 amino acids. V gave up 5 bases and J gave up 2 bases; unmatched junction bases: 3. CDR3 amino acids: CAWGDSPYEQYF. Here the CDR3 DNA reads TGTGCCTGGGGGGACAGCCCCTACGAGCAGTACTTC.

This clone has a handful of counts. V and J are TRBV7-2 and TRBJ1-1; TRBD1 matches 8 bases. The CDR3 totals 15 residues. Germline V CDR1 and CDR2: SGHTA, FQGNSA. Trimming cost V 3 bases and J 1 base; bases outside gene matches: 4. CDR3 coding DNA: TGTGCCAGCAGCTTTGGACAGGGTAAGAACACTGAAGCTTTCTTT. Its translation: CASSFGQGKNTEAFF.

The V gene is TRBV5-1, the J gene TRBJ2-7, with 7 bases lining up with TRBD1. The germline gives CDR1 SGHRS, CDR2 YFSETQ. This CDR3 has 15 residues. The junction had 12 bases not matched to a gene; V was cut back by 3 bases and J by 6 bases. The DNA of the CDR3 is TGCGCCAGCAGCTCTGGACAGGAATCCCATAGCGAGCAGTACTTC. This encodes CASSSGQESHSEQYF.

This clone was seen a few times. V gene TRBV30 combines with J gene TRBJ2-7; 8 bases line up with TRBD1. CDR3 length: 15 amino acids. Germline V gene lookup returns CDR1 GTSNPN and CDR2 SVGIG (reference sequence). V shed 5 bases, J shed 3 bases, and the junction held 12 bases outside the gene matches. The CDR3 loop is CAWAIYPGQDYEQYF. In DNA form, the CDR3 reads TGTGCCTGGGCAATTTATCCGGGACAGGACTACGAGCAGTACTTC.

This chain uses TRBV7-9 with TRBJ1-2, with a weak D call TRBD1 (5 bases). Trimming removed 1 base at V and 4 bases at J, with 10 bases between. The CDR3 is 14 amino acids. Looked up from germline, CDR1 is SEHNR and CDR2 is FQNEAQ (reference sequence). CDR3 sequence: CASSLEDIPYGYTF. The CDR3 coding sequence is TGTGCCAGCAGCTTAGAGGACATCCCCTATGGCTACACCTTC.

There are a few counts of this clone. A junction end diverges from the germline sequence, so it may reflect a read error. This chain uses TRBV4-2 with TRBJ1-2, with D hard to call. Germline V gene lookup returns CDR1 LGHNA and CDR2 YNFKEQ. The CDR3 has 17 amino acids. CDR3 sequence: CASSQVIGRFKVEGFSF. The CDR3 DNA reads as TGTGCCAGCAGCCAAGTGATCGGGAGGTTCAAGGTCGAGGGCTTCTCGTTC.

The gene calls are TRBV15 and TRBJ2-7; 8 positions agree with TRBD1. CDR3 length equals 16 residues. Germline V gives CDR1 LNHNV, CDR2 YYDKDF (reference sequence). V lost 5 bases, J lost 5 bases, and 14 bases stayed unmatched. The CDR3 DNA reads TGTGCCACCAGCCCAAGAAGCGGACAGGGAAAGGACGAGCAGTACTTC. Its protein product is CATSPRSGQGKDEQYF.

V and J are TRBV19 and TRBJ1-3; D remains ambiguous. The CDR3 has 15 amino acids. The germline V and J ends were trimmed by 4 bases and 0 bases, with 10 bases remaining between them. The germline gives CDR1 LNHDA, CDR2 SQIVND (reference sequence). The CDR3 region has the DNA TGTGCCAGTAGTACAACAGTCATCTCTGGAAACACCATATATTTT. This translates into CASSTTVISGNTIYF.

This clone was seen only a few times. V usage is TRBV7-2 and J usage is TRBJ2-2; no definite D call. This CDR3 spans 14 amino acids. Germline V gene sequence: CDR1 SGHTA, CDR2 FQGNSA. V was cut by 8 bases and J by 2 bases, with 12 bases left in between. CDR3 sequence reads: CASPVVENTGELFF. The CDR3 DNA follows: TGTGCCAGCCCGGTTGTAGAAAACACCGGGGAGCTGTTTTTT.

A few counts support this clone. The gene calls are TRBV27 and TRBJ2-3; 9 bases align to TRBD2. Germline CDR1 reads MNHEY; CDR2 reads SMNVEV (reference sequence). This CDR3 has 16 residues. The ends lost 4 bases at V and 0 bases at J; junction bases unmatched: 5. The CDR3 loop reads CASSSWREGSTDTQYF. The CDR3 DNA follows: TGTGCCAGCAGTTCTTGGCGGGAGGGAAGCACAGATACGCAGTATTTT.

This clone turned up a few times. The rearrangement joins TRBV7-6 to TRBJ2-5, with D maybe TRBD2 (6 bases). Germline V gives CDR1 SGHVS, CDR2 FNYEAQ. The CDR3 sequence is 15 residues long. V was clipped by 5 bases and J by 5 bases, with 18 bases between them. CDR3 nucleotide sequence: TGTGCCAGCAGCCCGGCGGGACTTAATTTGGAGACCCAGTACTTC. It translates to CASSPAGLNLETQYF.

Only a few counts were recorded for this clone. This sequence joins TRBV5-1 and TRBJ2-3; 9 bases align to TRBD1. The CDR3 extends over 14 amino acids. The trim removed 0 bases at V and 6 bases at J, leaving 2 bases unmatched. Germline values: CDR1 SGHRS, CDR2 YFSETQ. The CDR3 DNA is TGCGCCAGCAGCTTGGACAGGGGGCGGGATACGCAGTATTTT. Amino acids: CASSLDRGRDTQYF.

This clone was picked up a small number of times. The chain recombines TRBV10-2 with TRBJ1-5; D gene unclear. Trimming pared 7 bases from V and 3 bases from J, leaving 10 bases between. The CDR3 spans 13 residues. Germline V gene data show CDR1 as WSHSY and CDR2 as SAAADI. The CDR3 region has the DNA TGCGCCAGCATGCGGGAGAACAATCAGCCCCAGCATTTT. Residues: CASMRENNQPQHF.

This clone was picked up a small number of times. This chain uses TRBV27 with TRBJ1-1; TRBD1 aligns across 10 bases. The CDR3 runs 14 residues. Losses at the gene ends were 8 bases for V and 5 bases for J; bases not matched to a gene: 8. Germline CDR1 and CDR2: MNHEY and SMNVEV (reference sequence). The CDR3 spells CASARPGQGTEAFF. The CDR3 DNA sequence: TGTGCCAGCGCACGGCCGGGACAGGGGACTGAAGCTTTCTTT.

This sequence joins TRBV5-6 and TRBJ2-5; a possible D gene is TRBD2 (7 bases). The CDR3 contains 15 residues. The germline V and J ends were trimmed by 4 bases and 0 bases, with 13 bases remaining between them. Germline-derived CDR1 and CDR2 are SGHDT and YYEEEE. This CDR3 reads CASSEGGVDQETQYF. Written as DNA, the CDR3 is TGTGCCAGCAGCGAAGGGGGGGTAGACCAAGAGACCCAGTACTTC.

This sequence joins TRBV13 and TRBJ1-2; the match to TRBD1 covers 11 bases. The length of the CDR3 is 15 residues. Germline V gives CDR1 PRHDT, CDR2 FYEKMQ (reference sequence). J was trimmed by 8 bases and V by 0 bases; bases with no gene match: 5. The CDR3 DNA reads TGTGCCAGCAGCTTAGGGCCGGACAGGGGGCACGGCTACACCTTC. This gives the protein CASSLGPDRGHGYTF.

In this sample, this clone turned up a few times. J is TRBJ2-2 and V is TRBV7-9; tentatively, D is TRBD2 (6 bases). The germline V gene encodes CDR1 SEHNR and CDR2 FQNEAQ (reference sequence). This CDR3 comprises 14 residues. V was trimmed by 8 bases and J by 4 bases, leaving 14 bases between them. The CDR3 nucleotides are TGTGCCAGCGTGGGGGACTCCTCCACCGGGGAGCTGTTTTTT. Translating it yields CASVGDSSTGELFF.

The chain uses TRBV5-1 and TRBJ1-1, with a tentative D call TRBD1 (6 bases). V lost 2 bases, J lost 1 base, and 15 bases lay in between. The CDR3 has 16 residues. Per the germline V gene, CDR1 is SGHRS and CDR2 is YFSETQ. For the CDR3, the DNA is TGCGCCAGCAGCTTCACAACAGGGATTACGAACACTGAAGCTTTCTTT. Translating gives CASSFTTGITNTEAFF.

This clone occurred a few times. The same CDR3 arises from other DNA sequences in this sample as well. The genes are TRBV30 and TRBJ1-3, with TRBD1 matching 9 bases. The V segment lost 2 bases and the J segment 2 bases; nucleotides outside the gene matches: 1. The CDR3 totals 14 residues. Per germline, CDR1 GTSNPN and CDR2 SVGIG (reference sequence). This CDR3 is CAWSTGGAGNTIYF. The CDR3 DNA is TGTGCCTGGAGTACAGGGGGCGCTGGAAACACCATATATTTT.

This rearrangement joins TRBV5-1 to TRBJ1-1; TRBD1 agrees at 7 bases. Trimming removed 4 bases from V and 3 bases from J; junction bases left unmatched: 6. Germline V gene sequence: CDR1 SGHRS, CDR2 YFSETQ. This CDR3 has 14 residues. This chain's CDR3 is CASSVTGRDTEAFF. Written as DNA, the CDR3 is TGCGCCAGCAGCGTGACAGGGCGGGACACTGAAGCTTTCTTT.

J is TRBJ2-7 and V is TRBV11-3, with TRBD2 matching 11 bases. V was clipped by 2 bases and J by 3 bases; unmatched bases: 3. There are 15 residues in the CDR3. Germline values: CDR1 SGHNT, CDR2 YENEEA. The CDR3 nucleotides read TGTGCCAGCAGCTTATGGGGGACTAGCGGCTACGAGCAGTACTTC. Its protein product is CASSLWGTSGYEQYF.

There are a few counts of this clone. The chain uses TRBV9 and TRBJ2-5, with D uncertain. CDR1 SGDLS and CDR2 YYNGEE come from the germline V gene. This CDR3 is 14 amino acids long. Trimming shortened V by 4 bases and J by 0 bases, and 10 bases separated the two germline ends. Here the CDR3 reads CASSLTVNQETQYF. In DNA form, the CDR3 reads TGTGCCAGCAGCCTTACAGTCAACCAAGAGACCCAGTACTTC.

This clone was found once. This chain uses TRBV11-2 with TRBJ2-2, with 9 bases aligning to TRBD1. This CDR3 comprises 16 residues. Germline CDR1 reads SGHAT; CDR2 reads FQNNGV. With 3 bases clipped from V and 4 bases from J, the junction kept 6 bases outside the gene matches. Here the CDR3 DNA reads TGTGCCAGCAGCTTCCCGGGACAGGGCACCACCGGGGAGCTGTTTTTT. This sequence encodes CASSFPGQGTTGELFF.